The TCR beta chain described here comes from a study of T cell repertoires in cytomegalovirus infection. For the study at large: Recently identified HLA-C-restricted CMV epitopes and well-studied HLA-B-restricted CMV epitopes were used by the study. Public TCR beta signature analysis indicated the presence of both CMV infection and matching HLA type. Whole-study results and caveats: Adding up the frequency of public TCR beta families identified people who carried CMV plus the relevant HLA. Dominant in the ex vivo response were TCR beta clonotypes restricted by HLA-C and specific for CMV.

One entry per CDR3 protein, called by TCRdb with MiXCR from the reads. The repertoire has a few hundred thousand distinct CDR3 sequences, approximately 40% of them found once; the top ten carry around 50%. A note on this clonotype: The antigen remains unidentified.

Trimming took 5 bases from V and 1 from J, leaving 11 bases between them. Germline CDR1 and CDR2: MNHEY and SVGAGI. There are 14 residues in the CDR3. The specimen comprised cultured PBMCs, sampled from culture after CMV antigen stimulation. The chain couples TRBV6-5 to TRBJ1-1; the D gene is possibly TRBD1 (5 bases). The sequence derives from a human donor in good health (CMV status not recorded). Some clones in this sample may be carry-over from other donors' samples. The CDR3 sequence: CASSKQTGNTEAFF. CDR3 in DNA: TGTGCCAGCAGTAAGCAAACAGGGAACACTGAAGCTTTCTTT.